This T cell receptor (beta chain) comes out of a study of CD8 T cells in Susac syndrome. Study-level information: Among the sequenced Susac syndrome patients, six had active disease while roughly 8 were in remission.

Comments on this clonotype: Its target is not known.

Definite or probable Susac syndrome was diagnosed using recently defined diagnostic criteria. The CDR3 runs to 15 residues. Germline V gene sequence: CDR1 MDHEN, CDR2 SYDVKM. V lost 4 bases and J lost 6; bases outside the gene matches: 10. General observations from the study: CD4+ repertoires of Susac syndrome patients lacked detectable clonal expansion.

Reverse transcription of 0.5 to 1 ug RNA was performed with random hexamers. From the immunoSEQ multiplex PCR reads, TCRdb called clonotypes with MiXCR, one entry per CDR3 protein. Here the sample spans about 94,000 distinct CDR3 sequences, roughly 94% being singletons. The chain joins TRBV28 to TRBJ1-2; TRBD1 aligns across 8 bases. The source is a human donor with Susac syndrome. The sample taken for sequencing was CD4+ T cells from PBMCs. CDR3 protein: CASSSPTGASHGYTF. CDR3 DNA sequence: TGTGCCAGCAGTTCCCCGACAGGGGCGTCGCATGGCTACACCTTC.